This TCR beta chain was observed in a study of cytomegalovirus exposure and HLA in healthy donors. Overall study: HLA-typed donors were the source of approximately 85 million unique TCRs, which an early data release held.

Study-wide results and limits: One cluster of highly shared sequence variants probably arose as a sequencing artifact. In a later analysis, at a false discovery rate of 0.05, approximately 16,000 TCR beta sequences matched HLA alleles.

Concerning this clone itself: Its antigen is as yet unknown.

The PCR was carried out with 60 Vbeta primers and 13 Jbeta primers. Assay: immunoSEQ multiplex PCR; the TCRdb copy retains only in-frame clones and omits some. Here the sample spans about 200,000 clones, roughly 80% being singletons. CDR1 and CDR2 from the germline V gene are SGHTA and FQGNSA. The CDR3 covers 16 residues. Between the trimmed V and J ends, which lost 0 bases and 0 bases, there was a span of 9 bases. Sequencing was carried out using PBMCs. This clonotype was obtained from a woman between 25 and 40 years old in good health and CMV-seronegative. V and J are TRBV7-2 and TRBJ2-1; tentatively, D is TRBD2 (5 bases). The CDR3 bases are TGTGCCAGCAGCTTAGCCAGCGGAAGCTCCTACAATGAGCAGTTCTTC. Protein sequence: CASSLASGSSYNEQFF.